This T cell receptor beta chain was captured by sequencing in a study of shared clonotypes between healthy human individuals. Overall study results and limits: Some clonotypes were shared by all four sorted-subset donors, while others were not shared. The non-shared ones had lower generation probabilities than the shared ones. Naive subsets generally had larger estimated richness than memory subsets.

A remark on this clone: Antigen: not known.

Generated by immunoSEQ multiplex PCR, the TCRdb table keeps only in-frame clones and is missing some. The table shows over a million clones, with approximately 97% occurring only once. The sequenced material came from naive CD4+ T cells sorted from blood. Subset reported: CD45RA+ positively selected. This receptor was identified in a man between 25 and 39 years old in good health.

CDR3 residues: CASTSGYEQYF. In nucleotides, the CDR3 is TGTGCCAGTACATCCGGCTACGAGCAGTACTTC. The genes are TRBV19 and TRBJ2-7; D gene unclear. Trimming shortened V by 7 bases and J by 3 bases, and 7 bases separated the two germline ends. Germline loops: CDR1 LNHDA, CDR2 SQIVND (reference sequence). CDR3 length: 11 amino acids.